The sequence of this T cell receptor (beta chain) was determined in a study of T-cell memory formation after mild COVID-19 (dated by TCRdb to about 2021). Regarding the complete study: TCR sequence clusters from the two donors were largely donor specific. T-cell clones expanding and contracting after mild COVID-19 in two donors were tracked by longitudinal TCRalpha and TCRbeta repertoire sequencing. The cohort was made up of two young adult volunteers, one female and one male, who were previously healthy. Here is what the overall study found, with its caveats: SARS-CoV-2 specificity was not confirmed for the second-wave clones peaking on day 37. Some responding clones were detected in pre-infection memory, which suggested that pre-existing cross-reactive memory T cells had joined the SARS-CoV-2 response. From day 15 to 85, contracting clones showed balanced CD4/CD8 phenotypes, whereas a second wave of clones that expanded from day 15 to 37 leaned towards CD4+. Contracting CD4+ clones appeared mostly in the CM and EM memory subsets, whereas CD8+ clones were enriched in EMRA. Only a couple of mild cases were covered by the study, and larger cohorts that include severe cases with pre-infection samples were considered necessary.

Ficoll-Paque density gradient centrifugation was used to isolate PBMCs. A remark on this clonotype: Its binding antigen is unknown. It has no much larger one-base neighbor in the sample; base qualities were not kept.

These reads were obtained on an Illumina NovaSeq 6000. cDNA libraries for TCRalpha and TCRbeta were prepared by 5'RACE using constant-segment primers, with sample barcodes and unique molecular identifiers added. Trizol reagent was used to extract RNA from every sample. Libraries were amplified in two PCR steps, with a second sample barcode and Illumina TruSeq adapters added in the second step. Sequencing of libraries was performed on an Illumina NovaSeq with 2 x 150 bp paired-end reads. Concerning the study's data processing: With migec v1.2.7, reads were demultiplexed and then collapsed into UMI-guided consensus sequences. Using mixcr v2.1.11, UMI consensuses were aligned to TRA and TRB V and J templates and then assembled into clonotypes. A clonotype was counted as expanded or contracted only when both edgeR and NoisET called the clonotype significant, with the noise models trained on biological replicates. For edgeR calls, a false discovery rate-adjusted p below 0.01 and a log2 fold-change threshold of 1 were applied. PCA with hierarchical clustering of max-normalized trajectories of the 1000 most abundant clonotypes was used as exploratory dynamics analysis. Separately sequenced CD4+ and CD8+ repertoires were used to assign a CD4 or CD8 phenotype to each responding clone. TCRdb itself trimmed the public reads at Q25 with fastp, ran MiXCR and retained productive beta chains. Rows matching on CDR3 protein sequence are summarized as one entry with the most common DNA and genes. The V and J calls follow TCRdb's processing rather than the paper's. This sample has around 300,000 distinct CDR3 sequences in its table, and approximately 20% of those were observed once. The leading ten clones occupy around 21% of the sample.

Sequencing was carried out using PBMCs or a T cell subset sorted from them (not recorded which). This clonotype was obtained from a man aged 18 to 29 who had mild COVID-19 (a few samples of this study predate the infection). The sample titles of this study are shuffled in the database, so cell type and time point are left out; the donor was told from shared clones.

DNA sequence: TGTGCCAGCAGCGAGCATGGAGGACAGAAACTTAATGAAAAACTGTTTTTT. Translated, this gives CASSEHGGQKLNEKLFF. Here the chain combines TRBV9 and TRBJ1-4; TRBD1 is perhaps the D gene, given 6 matching bases. At the junction V is shortened by 3 bases and J by 4 bases, with 19 bases in between. Reading from cysteine to phenylalanine, the CDR3 counts 17 amino acids. The read is trimmed to its CDR3 DNA, 51 bases read in frame from base 1. Based on the germline V gene, the CDR1 and CDR2 sequences are SGDLS and YYNGEE.